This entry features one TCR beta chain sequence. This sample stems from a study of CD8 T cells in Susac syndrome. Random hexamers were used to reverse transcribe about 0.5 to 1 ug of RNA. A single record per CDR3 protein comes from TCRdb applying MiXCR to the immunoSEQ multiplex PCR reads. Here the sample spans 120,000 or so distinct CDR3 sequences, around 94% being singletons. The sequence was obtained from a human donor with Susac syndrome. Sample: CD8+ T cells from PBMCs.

The CDR3 sequence: CASSPRQAIHPTNYGYTF. The DNA for the CDR3 is TGTGCCAGCAGCCCCCGGCAGGCCATCCATCCCACTAACTATGGCTACACCTTC. V is TRBV9 and J is TRBJ1-2; no clear D. Trimming removed 4 bases at V and 0 bases at J, with 22 bases between. This CDR3 region has 18 residues. CDR1 SGDLS and CDR2 YYNGEE come from the germline V gene. The whole variable domain, remainder taken from reference TRBV9 and TRBJ1-2, is DSGVTQTPKHLITATGQRVTLRCSPRSGDLSVYWYQQSLDQGLQFLIQYYNGEERAKGNILERFSAQQFPDLHSELNLSSLELGDSALYFCASSPRQAIHPTNYGYTFGSGTRLTVV.